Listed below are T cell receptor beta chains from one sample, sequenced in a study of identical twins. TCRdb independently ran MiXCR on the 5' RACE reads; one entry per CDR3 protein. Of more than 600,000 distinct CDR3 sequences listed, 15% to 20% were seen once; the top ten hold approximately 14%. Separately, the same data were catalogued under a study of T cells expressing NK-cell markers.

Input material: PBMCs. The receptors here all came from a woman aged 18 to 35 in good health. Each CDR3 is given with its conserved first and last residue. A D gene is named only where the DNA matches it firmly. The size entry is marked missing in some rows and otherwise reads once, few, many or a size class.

CDR3 protein: CASPDSYEQYF
CDR3 DNA: TGTGCCAGCCCCGACAGCTACGAGCAGTACTTC
CDR3 length: 11
V gene: TRBV27
J gene: TRBJ2-7
clone size: .
D gene: .

CDR3 protein: CASSETGPGPAQPQHF
CDR3 DNA: TGTGCCAGCAGCGAGACAGGACCTGGTCCGGCTCAGCCCCAGCATTTT
CDR3 length: 16
V gene: TRBV12-3/TRBV12-4
J gene: TRBJ1-5
clone size: few
D gene: .

CDR3 protein: CASSLTTGQGWNEQFF
CDR3 DNA: TGCGCCAGCAGCCTAACGACGGGACAGGGGTGGAATGAGCAGTTCTTC
CDR3 length: 16
V gene: TRBV5-1
J gene: TRBJ2-1
clone size: .
D gene: TRBD1

CDR3 protein: CASSLMAGSTDTQYF
CDR3 DNA: TGTGCCAGCAGCTTAATGGCGGGGAGCACAGATACGCAGTATTTT
CDR3 length: 15
V gene: TRBV7-3
J gene: TRBJ2-3
clone size: few
D gene: .

CDR3 protein: CASSPRTGVYDEQYF
CDR3 DNA: TGTGCCAGCTCCCCCCGGACAGGGGTATACGACGAGCAGTACTTC
CDR3 length: 15
V gene: TRBV18
J gene: TRBJ2-7
clone size: .
D gene: TRBD1

CDR3 protein: CASSESLLADTQYF
CDR3 DNA: TGTGCCAGCAGTGAAAGCCTACTAGCGGATACGCAGTATTTT
CDR3 length: 14
V gene: TRBV6-1
J gene: TRBJ2-3
clone size: few
D gene: TRBD2

CDR3 protein: CASSQQGTGINEQFF
CDR3 DNA: TGCGCCAGCAGCCAACAGGGAACGGGTATCAATGAGCAGTTCTTC
CDR3 length: 15
V gene: TRBV4-1
J gene: TRBJ2-1
clone size: .
D gene: .

CDR3 protein: CASSSLAAGELFF
CDR3 DNA: TGTGCCAGCAGCTCCTTAGCAGCCGGGGAGCTGTTTTTT
CDR3 length: 13
V gene: TRBV7-3
J gene: TRBJ2-2
clone size: .
D gene: .

CDR3 protein: CASSYSQRNNYGYTF
CDR3 DNA: TGTGCCAGCAGTTACTCACAGCGGAACAACTATGGCTACACCTTC
CDR3 length: 15
V gene: TRBV6-5
J gene: TRBJ1-2
clone size: .
D gene: .

CDR3 protein: CASSHLGTTSNYGYTF
CDR3 DNA: TGCGCCAGCAGCCACTTGGGGACGACTTCAAACTATGGCTACACCTTC
CDR3 length: 16
V gene: TRBV4-1
J gene: TRBJ1-2
clone size: .
D gene: .

CDR3 protein: CSDGGGTQYF
CDR3 DNA: TGCAGCGATGGAGGTGGGACCCAGTACTTC
CDR3 length: 10
V gene: TRBV29-1
J gene: TRBJ2-5
clone size: .
D gene: .

CDR3 protein: CASSRVGGTGGLSPLHF
CDR3 DNA: TGTGCCAGCAGCCGCGTTGGAGGGACAGGGGGATTATCACCCCTCCACTTT
CDR3 length: 17
V gene: TRBV3-1
J gene: TRBJ1-6
clone size: .
D gene: TRBD1

CDR3 protein: CASSYSGAGTGSGEQFF
CDR3 DNA: TGTGCCAGCAGTTACTCAGGGGCCGGGACAGGGTCGGGTGAGCAGTTCTTC
CDR3 length: 17
V gene: TRBV6-5
J gene: TRBJ2-1
clone size: .
D gene: TRBD1

CDR3 protein: CASNRARDTEAFF
CDR3 DNA: TGTGCCAGCAACAGGGCGAGGGACACTGAAGCTTTCTTT
CDR3 length: 13
V gene: TRBV12-3/TRBV12-4
J gene: TRBJ1-1
clone size: many
D gene: .

CDR3 protein: CASSIAGGTYNEQFF
CDR3 DNA: TGTGCCAGCAGTATAGCGGGAGGGACCTACAATGAGCAGTTCTTC
CDR3 length: 15
V gene: TRBV6-1
J gene: TRBJ2-1
clone size: .
D gene: TRBD2

CDR3 protein: CSARGSTNEKLFF
CDR3 DNA: TGCAGTGCTAGGGGCTCAACTAATGAAAAACTGTTTTTT
CDR3 length: 13
V gene: TRBV20-1
J gene: TRBJ1-4
clone size: few
D gene: .

CDR3 protein: CASSLSPSRVYEQYF
CDR3 DNA: TGCGCCAGCAGCCTAAGCCCCTCCCGGGTCTACGAGCAGTACTTC
CDR3 length: 15
V gene: TRBV5-1
J gene: TRBJ2-7
clone size: few
D gene: .

CDR3 protein: CASSAQGRYGYTF
CDR3 DNA: TGTGCCAGCAGTGCACAGGGACGGTATGGCTACACCTTC
CDR3 length: 13
V gene: TRBV6-6
J gene: TRBJ1-2
clone size: many
D gene: .

CDR3 protein: CASSWYRVGEQFF
CDR3 DNA: TGTGCCAGCAGCTGGTACAGGGTCGGCGAGCAGTTCTTC
CDR3 length: 13
V gene: TRBV3-1
J gene: TRBJ2-1
clone size: .
D gene: .

CDR3 protein: CASTIAGTALYEQYF
CDR3 DNA: TGTGCCAGCACCATCGCCGGGACAGCCCTATACGAGCAGTACTTC
CDR3 length: 15
V gene: TRBV18
J gene: TRBJ2-7
clone size: .
D gene: TRBD1

CDR3 protein: CSVRYEGLREKLFF
CDR3 DNA: TGCAGCGTCCGGTACGAGGGCCTTCGAGAAAAACTGTTTTTT
CDR3 length: 14
V gene: TRBV29-1
J gene: TRBJ1-4
clone size: .
D gene: .

CDR3 protein: CASSFQTGTPLHF
CDR3 DNA: TGTGCCAGCAGCTTCCAGACAGGGACCCCCCTCCACTTT
CDR3 length: 13
V gene: TRBV7-9
J gene: TRBJ1-6
clone size: .
D gene: TRBD1

CDR3 protein: CASSFRDSRGYTF
CDR3 DNA: TGTGCCAGCAGTTTTAGGGACAGTCGCGGCTACACCTTC
CDR3 length: 13
V gene: TRBV12-3/TRBV12-4
J gene: TRBJ1-2
clone size: few
D gene: TRBD1

CDR3 protein: CASSNYREPTGELFF
CDR3 DNA: TGTGCCAGCAGCAACTACCGGGAGCCCACCGGGGAGCTGTTTTTT
CDR3 length: 15
V gene: TRBV14
J gene: TRBJ2-2
clone size: few
D gene: .

CDR3 protein: CASSLEGPYEQYF
CDR3 DNA: TGTGCCAGCAGTTTGGAGGGCCCCTACGAGCAGTACTTC
CDR3 length: 13
V gene: TRBV12-3/TRBV12-4
J gene: TRBJ2-7
clone size: many
D gene: .

CDR3 protein: CSAPPAGAETQYF
CDR3 DNA: TGCAGTGCGCCCCCGGCGGGCGCAGAGACCCAGTACTTC
CDR3 length: 13
V gene: TRBV20-1
J gene: TRBJ2-5
clone size: .
D gene: .

CDR3 protein: CSAREPGQGDF
CDR3 DNA: TGCAGTGCTAGGGAGCCGGGACAGGGAGATTTT
CDR3 length: 11
V gene: TRBV20-1
J gene: TRBJ2-3
clone size: once
D gene: TRBD1

CDR3 protein: CASSVLSGANVLTF
CDR3 DNA: TGTGCCAGCAGTGTTCTCTCTGGGGCCAACGTCCTGACTTTC
CDR3 length: 14
V gene: TRBV6-1
J gene: TRBJ2-6
clone size: .
D gene: .

CDR3 protein: CASSPRRGGEGAIDYGYTF
CDR3 DNA: TGTGCCAGCAGCCCGCGGAGGGGAGGTGAGGGGGCGATAGACTATGGCTACACCTTC
CDR3 length: 19
V gene: TRBV9
J gene: TRBJ1-2
clone size: .
D gene: TRBD1

CDR3 protein: CASSYSSNWGPGTDTQYF
CDR3 DNA: TGTGCCAGCAGTTACTCAAGTAACTGGGGGCCCGGCACAGATACGCAGTATTTT
CDR3 length: 18
V gene: TRBV6-5
J gene: TRBJ2-3
clone size: .
D gene: .

CDR3 protein: CASSLGAKLGTGTDTQYF
CDR3 DNA: TGCGCCAGCAGCTTGGGGGCGAAGCTAGGGACTGGCACAGATACGCAGTATTTT
CDR3 length: 18
V gene: TRBV5-1
J gene: TRBJ2-3
clone size: .
D gene: .

CDR3 protein: CASSLDRATETQYF
CDR3 DNA: TGCGCCAGCAGCTTGGACAGGGCTACGGAGACCCAGTACTTC
CDR3 length: 14
V gene: TRBV5-1
J gene: TRBJ2-5
clone size: .
D gene: .

CDR3 protein: CASSLTLTGMYEQYF
CDR3 DNA: TGTGCCAGCAGTTTGACCCTTACAGGGATGTACGAGCAGTACTTC
CDR3 length: 15
V gene: TRBV12-3/TRBV12-4
J gene: TRBJ2-7
clone size: few
D gene: .

CDR3 protein: CASSWNRVNTEAFF
CDR3 DNA: TGCGCCAGCAGCTGGAACAGGGTGAACACTGAAGCTTTCTTT
CDR3 length: 14
V gene: TRBV5-1
J gene: TRBJ1-1
clone size: few
D gene: .

CDR3 protein: CASSISGGAGDTQYF
CDR3 DNA: TGTGCCAGCAGTATAAGCGGGGGGGCTGGAGATACGCAGTATTTT
CDR3 length: 15
V gene: TRBV7-3
J gene: TRBJ2-3
clone size: few
D gene: TRBD2

CDR3 protein: CSAQDRSTEAFF
CDR3 DNA: TGCAGTGCTCAGGACAGAAGCACTGAAGCTTTCTTT
CDR3 length: 12
V gene: TRBV20-1
J gene: TRBJ1-1
clone size: .
D gene: .

CDR3 protein: CSARDGTSMELFF
CDR3 DNA: TGCAGTGCTAGAGATGGGACGTCTATGGAGCTGTTTTTT
CDR3 length: 13
V gene: TRBV20-1
J gene: TRBJ2-2
clone size: few
D gene: .